The entry below gives a single T cell receptor beta chain sequence along with its context. Its antigen is currently unknown. Extraction of 1.5 to 2.5 micrograms of genomic DNA from cryopreserved PBMCs supplied material for TCR beta libraries. Targeted sequencing depth ranged from 1 in 200,000 to 1 in 1 million T cells. Using immunoSEQ multiplex PCR, the repertoire was profiled, and TCRdb retains in-frame clones only, with some absent. The sample consists of 52,000 or so clones, roughly 54% of them appearing once. These data originate in a study of cytotoxic CD8 clonotypes in ibrutinib-treated CLL. This CDR3 comprises 12 residues. Trimming stripped 8 bases from V and 5 bases from J, with 12 bases between. Germline values: CDR1 SGHTA, CDR2 FQGNSA. Broader study findings: There were few public clonotypes, and on treatment they contracted or stayed stable. Clonality (at baseline) was higher than in age-matched healthy donors and tracked circulating CD8+ T-cell counts.

The rearrangement links TRBV7-2 to TRBJ1-1; the D is unclear. The sequenced sample was PBMCs, obtained at disease progression, from a patient treated with ibrutinib. The sequence was collected from a human donor with chronic lymphocytic leukemia. In DNA, the CDR3 is TGTGCCAGCCGCTGGGGTAGGACTGAAGCTTTCTTT. This sequence encodes CASRWGRTEAFF.